Sequencing of this T cell receptor (beta chain) was carried out in a study of T cell repertoires in cytomegalovirus infection. Study at large: Both a matching HLA type and CMV infection were indicated by public TCR beta signatures.

V gave up 0 bases and J gave up 0 bases, with 11 bases separating them. The V gene's germline CDR1 is MNHEY and CDR2 SVGEGT. CDR3 length: 16 residues. Study-wide findings and caveats: It was HLA-C-restricted CMV-specific TCR beta clonotypes that dominated the response ex vivo. Identification of carriers of CMV plus the relevant HLA was achieved through cumulative public TCR beta family frequency.

On this clonotype: Its matching antigen is unknown.

Each CDR3 protein is one row after TCRdb ran MiXCR on the reads. This table holds approximately 70,000 distinct CDR3 sequences, approximately 24% found once. V and J are TRBV6-2 or TRBV6-3 and TRBJ1-1; possibly TRBD1 for D (5 bases). Sequenced: PBMCs, sequenced either directly or after in vitro stimulation (not recorded which). This TCR was sampled from a human donor in good health (CMV status not recorded). Some clones in this sample may be carry-over from other donors' samples. CDR3 region: CASSYSSGHLNTEAFF. CDR3 nucleotides: TGTGCCAGCAGTTACTCCTCGGGGCACCTGAACACTGAAGCTTTCTTT.